The rows below give T cell receptor beta chains drawn from one sample of a study of T cells after posttransplantation cyclophosphamide. The protocol was immunoSEQ multiplex PCR, while the TCRdb copy is restricted to in-frame clones and leaves out a portion. The sample yields thousands of clones, 80% to 90% seen once. The sample was PBMCs, taken after an allogeneic stem cell transplant with post-transplant cyclophosphamide. The receptors shown here come from a female patient aged 50 to 65 who received an allogeneic stem cell transplant from a related donor, was CMV-positive, and had no GVHD. Some T cells may be the graft donor's. The CDR3 runs from the conserved cysteine through the conserved F or W. The D gene is left open where the match is weak. Clone sizes are given selectively: once, few, many, or a class where the clone is expanded.

-	TRBJ1-5	TRBV18	-	TGTGCCAGCTCACCCCTCGCGGGGGGTGGCAATCAGCCCCAGCATTTT	CASSPLAGGGNQPQHF
TRBD1	TRBJ2-3	TRBV5-5	-	TGTGCCAGCAGCTGGGTGGACAGGGTAACTAGCACAGATACGCAGTATTTT	CASSWVDRVTSTDTQYF
-	TRBJ2-7	TRBV7-3	-	TGTGCCAGCAGCATAGCTCGGGGGAGCGAGCAGTACTTC	CASSIARGSEQYF
TRBD1	TRBJ2-4	TRBV7-3	-	TGTGCCAGCAGCTTCGGGACAGGGAACATTCAGTACTTC	CASSFGTGNIQYF
TRBD2	TRBJ2-3	TRBV5-1	-	TGCGCCAGCAGCTTGGGGGGGGACGGCGGGAGTCACACAGATACGCAGTATTTT	CASSLGGDGGSHTDTQYF
TRBD1	TRBJ2-7	TRBV18	-	TGTGCCAGCTCCCCAGGACAGGGCAACGAGCAGTACTTC	CASSPGQGNEQYF
TRBD1	TRBJ1-3	TRBV10-3	-	TGTGCCATGAAGGGGGCGGGAGGAAACACCATATATTTT	CAMKGAGGNTIYF
TRBD1	TRBJ1-2	TRBV19	-	TGTGCCAGTAGTTCCGGGGACAGTTCGAGTTATGGCTACACCTTC	CASSSGDSSSYGYTF
-	TRBJ2-2	TRBV5-6	-	TGTGCCAGCAGCTTTGCCACAGGGTTTCGGAACACCGGGGAGCTGTTTTTT	CASSFATGFRNTGELFF
-	TRBJ1-2	TRBV5-4	-	TGTGCCAGCAGCTTGGTCGCAGTCGGCTACACCTTC	CASSLVAVGYTF
-	TRBJ2-1	TRBV18	-	TGTGCCAGCTCACCCACAGGGAATGGGGAGTACAATGAGCAGTTCTTC	CASSPTGNGEYNEQFF
-	TRBJ1-6	TRBV19	-	TGTGCCAGTAGTATACCCTTCTTCCCGGGATTTAATTCACCCCTCCACTTT	CASSIPFFPGFNSPLHF
TRBD1	TRBJ2-7	TRBV10-1	-	TGCGCCAGCAGTGAGTCCGGGACAGGAAACTACGAGCAGTACTTC	CASSESGTGNYEQYF
TRBD2	TRBJ2-1	TRBV11-2	once	TGTGCCAGCAGCTTAGTTTTAGCGGGGGATGATGAGCAGTTCTTC	CASSLVLAGDDEQFF
-	TRBJ2-2	TRBV9	-	TGTGCCAGCAGCGGTTCCCCGGACGTACGGGGCACCGGGGAGCTGTTTTTT	CASSGSPDVRGTGELFF
TRBD2	TRBJ2-7	TRBV10-1	-	TGCGCCAGCAGTGATCCAGCGGGGGGTTACGAGCAGTACTTC	CASSDPAGGYEQYF
-	TRBJ1-2	TRBV5-6	once	TGTGCCAGCAGCCTGGACAGAAACTATGGCTACACCTTC	CASSLDRNYGYTF
-	TRBJ2-3	TRBV2	-	TGTGCCAGCAGGTTTTCCGCAGATACGCAGTATTTT	CASRFSADTQYF
-	TRBJ1-1	TRBV5-1	-	TGCGCCAGCCGCACCGACAGGAGTAACACTGAAGCTTTCTTT	CASRTDRSNTEAFF
TRBD1	TRBJ2-1	TRBV7-3	-	TGTGCCAGCAGCTTAACCACAGGGGATGATGAGCAGTTCTTC	CASSLTTGDDEQFF
TRBD1	TRBJ1-6	TRBV6-1	-	TGTGCCAGCACCTCCACAGGGGATAATTCACCCCTCCACTTT	CASTSTGDNSPLHF
TRBD1	TRBJ2-3	TRBV7-9	-	TGTGCCAGCAGCTCGAATTCCGGGACAGGGGGAACAGATACGCAGTATTTT	CASSSNSGTGGTDTQYF
TRBD1	TRBJ2-1	TRBV29-1	-	TGCAGCGTTCTGGACAGGGTTACTGAGCAGTTCTTC	CSVLDRVTEQFF
-	TRBJ2-1	TRBV11-2	-	TGTGCCAGCAGCTTACCGACGGGGGAGCAGTTCTTC	CASSLPTGEQFF
TRBD2	TRBJ2-3	TRBV19	-	TGTGCCAGTAGTGGGGGACTAGCGGGAGGCCACCCCAGCACAGATACGCAGTATTTT	CASSGGLAGGHPSTDTQYF
-	TRBJ2-2	TRBV6-1	-	TGTGCCAGCACCTTACGACAGGCGACCGGGGAGCTGTTTTTT	CASTLRQATGELFF